This T cell receptor beta chain was observed in a study of T-cell memory formation after mild COVID-19. General observations from the study: Memory sampled before infection contained some responding clones, suggesting cross-reactive memory joined.

This clonotype was observed at least ten times. Its antigen remains unidentified. TCRdb recomputed calls from the 5' RACE reads with MiXCR, one row per CDR3 protein. The sample gives 400,000 to 450,000 distinct CDR3 sequences, about 20% of which show up once; roughly 21% is in the top ten. V gave up 9 bases and J gave up 2 bases, with 15 bases separating them. CDR3 size: 14 residues. Germline values: CDR1 LNHDA, CDR2 SQIVND (reference sequence). The V gene is TRBV19, the J gene TRBJ2-3; a possible D gene is TRBD1 (6 bases). Specimen: PBMCs or a T cell subset sorted from them (not recorded which). This sequence was found in a man aged 18 to 30 who had mild COVID-19 (a few samples of this study predate the infection). Cell type and time point are not known. The DNA of the CDR3 is TGTGCCAGCCGACAGGAGCACGCCACAGATACGCAGTATTTT. It is translated as CASRQEHATDTQYF.